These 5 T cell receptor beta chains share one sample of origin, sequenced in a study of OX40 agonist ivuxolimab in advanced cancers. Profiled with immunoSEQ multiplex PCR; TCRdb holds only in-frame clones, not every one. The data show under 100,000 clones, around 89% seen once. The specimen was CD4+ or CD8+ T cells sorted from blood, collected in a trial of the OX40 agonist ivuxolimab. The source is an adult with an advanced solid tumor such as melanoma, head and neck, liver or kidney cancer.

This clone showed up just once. The CDR3 reads CASRPTGFSYNEQFF. CDR3 DNA: TGTGCCAGCAGGCCCACAGGGTTCTCCTACAATGAGCAGTTCTTC. The genes are TRBV2 and TRBJ2-1; D may be TRBD1 (6 bases). Germline assignment: CDR1 SNHLY and CDR2 FYNNEI. V was clipped by 6 bases and J by 0 bases, with 12 bases between them. The CDR3 has 15 amino acids.

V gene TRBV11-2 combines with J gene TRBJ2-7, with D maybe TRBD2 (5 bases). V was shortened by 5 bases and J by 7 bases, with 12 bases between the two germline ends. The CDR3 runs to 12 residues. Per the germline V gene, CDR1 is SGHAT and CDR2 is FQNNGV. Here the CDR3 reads CASSRGPLEQYF. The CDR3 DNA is TGTGCCAGCAGCCGAGGGCCCTTGGAGCAGTACTTC.

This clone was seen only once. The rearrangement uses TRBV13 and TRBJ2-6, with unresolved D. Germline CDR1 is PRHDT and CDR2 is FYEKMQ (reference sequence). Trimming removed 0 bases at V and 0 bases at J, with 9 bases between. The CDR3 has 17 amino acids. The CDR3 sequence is CASSLGQLSSGANVLTF. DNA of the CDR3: TGTGCCAGCAGCTTAGGACAGCTAAGCTCTGGGGCCAACGTCCTGACTTTC.

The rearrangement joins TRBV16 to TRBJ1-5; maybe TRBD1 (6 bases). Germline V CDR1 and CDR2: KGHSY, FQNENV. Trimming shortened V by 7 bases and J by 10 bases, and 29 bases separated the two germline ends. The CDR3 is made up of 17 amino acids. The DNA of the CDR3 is TGTGCCAGCACCGAGGGGGTCTCGGGACCCACAAGGGAACCCCAGCATTTT. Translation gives CASTEGVSGPTREPQHF.

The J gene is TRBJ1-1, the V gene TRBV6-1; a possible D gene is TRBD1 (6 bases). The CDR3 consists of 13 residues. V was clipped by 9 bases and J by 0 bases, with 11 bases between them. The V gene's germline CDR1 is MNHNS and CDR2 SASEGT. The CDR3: CASKGVMNTEAFF. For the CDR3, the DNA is TGTGCCAGTAAGGGGGTGATGAACACTGAAGCTTTCTTT.